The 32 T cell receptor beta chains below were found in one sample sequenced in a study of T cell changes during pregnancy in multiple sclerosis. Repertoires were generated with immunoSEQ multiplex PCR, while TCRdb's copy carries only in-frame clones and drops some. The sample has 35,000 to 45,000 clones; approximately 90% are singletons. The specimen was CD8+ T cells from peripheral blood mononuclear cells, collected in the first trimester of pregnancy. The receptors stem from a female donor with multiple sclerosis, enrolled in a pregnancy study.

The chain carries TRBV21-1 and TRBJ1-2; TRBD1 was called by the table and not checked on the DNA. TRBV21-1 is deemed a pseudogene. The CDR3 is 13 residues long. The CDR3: CASSTWDTPGYTF. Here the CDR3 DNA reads TGTGCCAGCAGCACCTGGGACACTCCGGGCTACACCTTC.

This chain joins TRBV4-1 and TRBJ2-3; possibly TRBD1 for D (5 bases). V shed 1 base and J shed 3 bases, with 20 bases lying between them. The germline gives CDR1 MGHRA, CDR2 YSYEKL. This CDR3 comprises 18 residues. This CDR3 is CASSQVPESVTETDTQYF. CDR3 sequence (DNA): TGCGCCAGCAGCCAAGTTCCCGAGAGCGTGACAGAGACAGATACGCAGTATTTT.

CDR3 in DNA: TGTGCCAGCAGCTTAAATCCCTATTCACCCCTCCACTTT. Protein: CASSLNPYSPLHF. V is TRBV11-3 and J is TRBJ1-6; no firm D call. There are 13 residues in the CDR3. CDR1 is SGHNT and CDR2 is YENEEA in the germline V gene. V gave up 2 bases and J gave up 8 bases, with 7 bases separating them.

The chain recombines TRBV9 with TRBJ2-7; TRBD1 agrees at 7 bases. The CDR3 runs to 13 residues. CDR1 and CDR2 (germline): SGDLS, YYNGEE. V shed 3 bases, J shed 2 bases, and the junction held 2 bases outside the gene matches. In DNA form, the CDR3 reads TGTGCCAGCAGCGGAGACAGGGCCTACGAGCAGTACTTC. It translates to CASSGDRAYEQYF. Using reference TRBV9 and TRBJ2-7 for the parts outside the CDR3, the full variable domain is DSGVTQTPKHLITATGQRVTLRCSPRSGDLSVYWYQQSLDQGLQFLIQYYNGEERAKGNILERFSAQQFPDLHSELNLSSLELGDSALYFCASSGDRAYEQYFGPGTRLTVT.

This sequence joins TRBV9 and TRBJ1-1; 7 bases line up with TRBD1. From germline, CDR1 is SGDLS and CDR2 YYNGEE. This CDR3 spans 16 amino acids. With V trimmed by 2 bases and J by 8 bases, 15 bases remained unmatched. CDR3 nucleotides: TGTGCCAGCAGCGTCGGGACAGACCTGATAGCGGCCGAAGCTTTCTTT. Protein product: CASSVGTDLIAAEAFF. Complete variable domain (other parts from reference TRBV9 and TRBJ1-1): DSGVTQTPKHLITATGQRVTLRCSPRSGDLSVYWYQQSLDQGLQFLIQYYNGEERAKGNILERFSAQQFPDLHSELNLSSLELGDSALYFCASSVGTDLIAAEAFFGQGTRLTVV.

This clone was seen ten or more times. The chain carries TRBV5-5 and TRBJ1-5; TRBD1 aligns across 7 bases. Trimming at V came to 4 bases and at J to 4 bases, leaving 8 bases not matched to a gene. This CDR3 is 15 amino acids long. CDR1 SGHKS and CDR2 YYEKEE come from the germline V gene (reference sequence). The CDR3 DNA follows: TGTGCCAGCAGCGCTAGACAGGGCGGTAATCAGCCCCAGCATTTT. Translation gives CASSARQGGNQPQHF. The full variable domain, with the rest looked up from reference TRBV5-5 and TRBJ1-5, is DAGVTQSPTHLIKTRGQQVTLRCSPISGHKSVSWYQQVLGQGPQFIFQYYEKEERGRGNFPDRFSARQFPNYSSELNVNALLLGDSALYLCASSARQGGNQPQHFGDGTRLSIL.

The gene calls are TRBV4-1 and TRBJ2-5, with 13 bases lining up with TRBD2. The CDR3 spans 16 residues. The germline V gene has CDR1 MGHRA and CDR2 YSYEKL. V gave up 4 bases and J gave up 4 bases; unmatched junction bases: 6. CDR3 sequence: CASSPRTSGGGETQYF. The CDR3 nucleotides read TGCGCCAGCAGCCCACGGACTAGCGGGGGAGGAGAGACCCAGTACTTC.

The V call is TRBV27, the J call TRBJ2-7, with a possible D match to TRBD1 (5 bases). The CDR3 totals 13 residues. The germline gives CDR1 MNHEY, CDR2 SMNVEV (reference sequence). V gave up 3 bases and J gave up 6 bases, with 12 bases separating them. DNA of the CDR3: TGTGCCAGCAGTTTCGGGCAGGGCAGCGAGCAGTACTTC. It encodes CASSFGQGSEQYF.

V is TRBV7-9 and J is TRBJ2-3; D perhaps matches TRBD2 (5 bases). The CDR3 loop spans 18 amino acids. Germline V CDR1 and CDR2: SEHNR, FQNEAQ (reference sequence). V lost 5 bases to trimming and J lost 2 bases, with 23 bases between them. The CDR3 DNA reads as TGTGCCAGCAGCCCCCGCCCGTTAGGACTCCTGAACACAGATACGCAGTATTTT. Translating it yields CASSPRPLGLLNTDTQYF.

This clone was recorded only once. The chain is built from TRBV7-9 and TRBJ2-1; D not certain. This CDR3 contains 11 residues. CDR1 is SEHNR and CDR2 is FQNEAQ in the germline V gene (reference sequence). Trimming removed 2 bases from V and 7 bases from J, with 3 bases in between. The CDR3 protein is CASSLPNEQFF. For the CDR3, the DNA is TGTGCCAGCAGCTTACCAAATGAGCAGTTCTTC. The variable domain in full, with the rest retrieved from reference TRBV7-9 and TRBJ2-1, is DTGVSQNPRHKITKRGQNVTFRCDPISEHNRLYWYRQTLGQGPEFLTYFQNEAQLEKSRLLSDRFSAERPKGSFSTLEIQRTEQGDSAMYLCASSLPNEQFFGPGTRLTVL.

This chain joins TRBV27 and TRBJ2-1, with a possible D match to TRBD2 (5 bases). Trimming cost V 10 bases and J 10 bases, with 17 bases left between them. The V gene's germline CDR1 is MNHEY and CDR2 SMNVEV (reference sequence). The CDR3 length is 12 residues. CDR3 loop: CATALPSGEQFF. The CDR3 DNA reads TGTGCCACAGCTCTACCCTCGGGGGAGCAGTTCTTC.

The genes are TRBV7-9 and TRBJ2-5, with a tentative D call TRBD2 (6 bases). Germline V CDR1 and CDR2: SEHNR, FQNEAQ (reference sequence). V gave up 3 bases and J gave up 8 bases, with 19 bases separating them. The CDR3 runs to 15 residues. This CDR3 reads CASSFPGEASGTQYF. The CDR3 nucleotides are TGTGCCAGCAGCTTCCCCGGGGAGGCAAGTGGAACCCAGTACTTC.

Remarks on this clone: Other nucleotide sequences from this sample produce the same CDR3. CDR3 coding DNA: TGCGCCAGCAGCCAAGATCGGGGCTACGAGCAGTACTTC. It encodes CASSQDRGYEQYF. The chain combines TRBV4-3 with TRBJ2-7; a possible D gene is TRBD2 (5 bases). The CDR3 runs to 13 residues. V was shortened by 0 bases and J by 3 bases, with 6 bases between the two germline ends. Germline loops: CDR1 LGHNA, CDR2 YSLEER.

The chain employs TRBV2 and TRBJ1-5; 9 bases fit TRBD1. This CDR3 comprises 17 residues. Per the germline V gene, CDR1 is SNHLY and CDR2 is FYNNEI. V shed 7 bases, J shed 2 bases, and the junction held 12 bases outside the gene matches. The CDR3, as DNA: TGTGCCAGCACCTGGGACAGGGAGGGGATCGGCAATCAGCCCCAGCATTTT. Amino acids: CASTWDREGIGNQPQHF.

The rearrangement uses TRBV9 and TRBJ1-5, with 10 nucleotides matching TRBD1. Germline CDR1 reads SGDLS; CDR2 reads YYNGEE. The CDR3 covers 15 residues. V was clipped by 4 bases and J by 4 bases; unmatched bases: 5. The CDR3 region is CASSPGTGVNQPQHF. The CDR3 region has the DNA TGTGCCAGCAGCCCCGGGACAGGGGTTAATCAGCCCCAGCATTTT. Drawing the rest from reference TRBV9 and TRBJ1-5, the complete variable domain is DSGVTQTPKHLITATGQRVTLRCSPRSGDLSVYWYQQSLDQGLQFLIQYYNGEERAKGNILERFSAQQFPDLHSELNLSSLELGDSALYFCASSPGTGVNQPQHFGDGTRLSIL.

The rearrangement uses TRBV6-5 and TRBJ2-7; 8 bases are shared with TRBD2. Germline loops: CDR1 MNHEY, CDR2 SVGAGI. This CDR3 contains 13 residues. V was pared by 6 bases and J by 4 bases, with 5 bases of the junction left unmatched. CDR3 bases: TGTGCCAGCAGCGGAGCGGGGGTGTACGAGCAGTACTTC. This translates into CASSGAGVYEQYF.

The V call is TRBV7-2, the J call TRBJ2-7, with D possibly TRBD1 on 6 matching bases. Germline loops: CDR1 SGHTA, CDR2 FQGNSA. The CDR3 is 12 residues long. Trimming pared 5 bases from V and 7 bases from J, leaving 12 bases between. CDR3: CASSPPDREQYF. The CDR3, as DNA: TGTGCCAGCAGCCCGCCCGACAGGGAGCAGTACTTC.

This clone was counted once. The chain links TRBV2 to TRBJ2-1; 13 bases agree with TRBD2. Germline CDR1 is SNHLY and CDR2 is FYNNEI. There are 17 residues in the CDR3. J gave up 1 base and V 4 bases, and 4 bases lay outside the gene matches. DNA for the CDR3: TGTGCCAGCAGTGGTTGGACTAGCGGGGGATCCTACAATGAGCAGTTCTTC. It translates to CASSGWTSGGSYNEQFF.

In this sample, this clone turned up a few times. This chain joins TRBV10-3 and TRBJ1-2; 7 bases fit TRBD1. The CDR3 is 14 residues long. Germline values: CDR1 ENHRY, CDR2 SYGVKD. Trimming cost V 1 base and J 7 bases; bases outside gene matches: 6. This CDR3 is CAISEYDRATGYTF. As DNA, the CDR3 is TGTGCCATCAGTGAGTATGACAGGGCCACTGGCTACACCTTC.

The CDR3 region is CASSLTGAAPSNEQFF. The CDR3, as DNA: TGTGCCAGCAGTTTAACTGGGGCCGCCCCCTCCAATGAGCAGTTCTTC. V and J are TRBV27 and TRBJ2-1, with D maybe TRBD1 (5 bases). The germline V gene encodes CDR1 MNHEY and CDR2 SMNVEV (reference sequence). The CDR3 consists of 16 residues. Trimming shortened V by 2 bases and J by 6 bases, and 17 bases separated the two germline ends.

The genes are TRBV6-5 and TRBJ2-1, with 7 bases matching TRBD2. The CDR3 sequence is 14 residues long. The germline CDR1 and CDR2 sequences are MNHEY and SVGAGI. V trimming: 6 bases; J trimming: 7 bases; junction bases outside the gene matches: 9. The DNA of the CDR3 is TGTGCCAGCAGCCTCTACGTCGGGGGGAATGAGCAGTTCTTC. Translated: CASSLYVGGNEQFF.

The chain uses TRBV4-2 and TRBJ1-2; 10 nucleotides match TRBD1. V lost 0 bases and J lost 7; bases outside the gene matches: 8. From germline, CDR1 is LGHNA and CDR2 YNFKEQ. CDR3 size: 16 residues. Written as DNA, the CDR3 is TGTGCCAGCAGCCAAGATAGACAGGGGGCGAATTTTGGCTACACCTTC. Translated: CASSQDRQGANFGYTF.

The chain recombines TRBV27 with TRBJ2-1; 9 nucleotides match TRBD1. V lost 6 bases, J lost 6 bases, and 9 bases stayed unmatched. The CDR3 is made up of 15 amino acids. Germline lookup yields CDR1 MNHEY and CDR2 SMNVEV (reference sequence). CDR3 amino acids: CASRNTGTGINEQFF. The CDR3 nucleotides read TGTGCCAGCAGAAATACCGGGACAGGGATCAATGAGCAGTTCTTC.

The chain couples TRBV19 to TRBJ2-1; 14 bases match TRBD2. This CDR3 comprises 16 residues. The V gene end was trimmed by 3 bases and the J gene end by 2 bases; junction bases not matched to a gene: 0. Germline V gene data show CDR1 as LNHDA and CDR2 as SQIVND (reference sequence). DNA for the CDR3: TGTGCCAGTAGTATGACTAGCGGGGGGGCCTACAATGAGCAGTTCTTC. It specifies CASSMTSGGAYNEQFF.

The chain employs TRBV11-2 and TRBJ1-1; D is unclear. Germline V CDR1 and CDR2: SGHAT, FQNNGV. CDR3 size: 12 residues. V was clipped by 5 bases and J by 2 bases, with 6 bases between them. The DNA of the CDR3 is TGTGCCAGCAGCCCCCCAAACACTGAAGCTTTCTTT. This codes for CASSPPNTEAFF.

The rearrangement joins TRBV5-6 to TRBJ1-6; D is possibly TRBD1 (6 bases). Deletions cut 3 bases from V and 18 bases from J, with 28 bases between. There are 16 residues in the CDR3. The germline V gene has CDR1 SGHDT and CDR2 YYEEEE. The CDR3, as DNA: TGTGCCAGCAGCTCCCGAACAGGGCCTCCGGGATGGGTGACCCACTTT. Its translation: CASSSRTGPPGWVTHF.

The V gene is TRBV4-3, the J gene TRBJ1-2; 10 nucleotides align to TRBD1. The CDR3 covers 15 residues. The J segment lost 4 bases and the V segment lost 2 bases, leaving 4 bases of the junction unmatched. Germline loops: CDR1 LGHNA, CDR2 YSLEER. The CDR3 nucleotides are TGCGCCAGCAGCCAAATGACAGGGGGCACCTATGGCTACACCTTC. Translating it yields CASSQMTGGTYGYTF.

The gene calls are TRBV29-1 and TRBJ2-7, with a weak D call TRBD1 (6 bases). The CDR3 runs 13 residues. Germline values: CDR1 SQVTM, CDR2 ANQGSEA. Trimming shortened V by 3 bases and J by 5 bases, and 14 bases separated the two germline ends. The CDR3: CSVEWGPGNEQYF. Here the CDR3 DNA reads TGCAGCGTTGAGTGGGGGCCTGGGAACGAGCAGTACTTC.

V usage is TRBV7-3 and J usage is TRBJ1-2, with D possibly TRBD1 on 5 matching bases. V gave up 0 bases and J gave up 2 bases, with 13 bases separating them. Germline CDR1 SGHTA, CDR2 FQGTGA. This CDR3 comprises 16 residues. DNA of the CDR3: TGTGCCAGCAGCTTAACTGGCAGGGAGGCGAACTATGGCTACACCTTC. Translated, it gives CASSLTGREANYGYTF.

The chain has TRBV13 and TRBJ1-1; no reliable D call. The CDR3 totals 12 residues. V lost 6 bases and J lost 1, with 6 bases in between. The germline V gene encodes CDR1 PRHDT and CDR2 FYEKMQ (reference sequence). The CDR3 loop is CASRIQNTEAFF. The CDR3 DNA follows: TGTGCCAGCAGGATACAGAACACTGAAGCTTTCTTT.

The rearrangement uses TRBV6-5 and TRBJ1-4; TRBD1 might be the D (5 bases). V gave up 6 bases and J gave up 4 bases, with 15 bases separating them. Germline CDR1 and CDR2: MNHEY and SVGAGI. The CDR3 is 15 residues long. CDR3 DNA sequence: TGTGCCAGCAGACCCCTACAGGCCCGTAATGAAAAACTGTTTTTT. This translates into CASRPLQARNEKLFF.

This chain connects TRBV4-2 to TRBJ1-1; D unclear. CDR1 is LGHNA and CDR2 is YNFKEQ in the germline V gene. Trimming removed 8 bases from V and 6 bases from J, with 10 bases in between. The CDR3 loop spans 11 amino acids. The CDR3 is CASGPGAEAFF. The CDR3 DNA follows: TGTGCCAGCGGACCCGGGGCTGAAGCTTTCTTT.